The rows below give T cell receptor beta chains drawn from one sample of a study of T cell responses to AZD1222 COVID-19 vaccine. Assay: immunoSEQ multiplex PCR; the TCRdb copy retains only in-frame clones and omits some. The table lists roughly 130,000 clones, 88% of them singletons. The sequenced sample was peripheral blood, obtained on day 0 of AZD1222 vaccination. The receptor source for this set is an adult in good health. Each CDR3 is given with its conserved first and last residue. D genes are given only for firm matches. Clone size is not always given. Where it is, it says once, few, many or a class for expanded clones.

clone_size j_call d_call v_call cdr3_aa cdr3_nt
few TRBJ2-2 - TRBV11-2 CASSLDRYSSNTGELFF TGTGCCAGCAGCTTAGATAGGTACAGTTCTAACACCGGGGAGCTGTTTTTT
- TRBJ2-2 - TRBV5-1 CASSFHGELFF TGCGCCAGCAGCTTCCACGGGGAGCTGTTTTTT
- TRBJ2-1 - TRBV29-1 CSASLVVLYNEQFF TGCAGCGCCAGCCTAGTTGTCCTATACAATGAGCAGTTCTTC
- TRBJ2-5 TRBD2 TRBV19 CASSSGLGRETQYF TGTGCCAGTAGTTCAGGACTAGGACGCGAGACCCAGTACTTC
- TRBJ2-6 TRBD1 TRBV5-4 CASSHGGTGSSGANVLTF TGTGCCAGCAGCCATGGGGGGACAGGCAGCTCTGGGGCCAACGTCCTGACTTTC
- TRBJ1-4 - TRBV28 CASSPSGPQREKLFF TGTGCCAGCAGTCCCTCGGGACCACAGAGGGAAAAACTGTTTTTT
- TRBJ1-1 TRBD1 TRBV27 CASSKTRQGGTEAFF TGTGCCAGCAGCAAGACCCGACAGGGCGGCACTGAAGCTTTCTTT
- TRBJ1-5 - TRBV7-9 CASTRDSNQPQHF TGTGCCAGCACCAGGGATAGCAATCAGCCCCAGCATTTT
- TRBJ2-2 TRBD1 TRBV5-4 CASSPPTGGESGELFF TGTGCCAGCAGCCCGCCTACAGGGGGCGAGTCCGGGGAGCTGTTTTTT
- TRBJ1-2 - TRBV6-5 CASSLRRRQDGYTF TGTGCCAGCAGTCTCCGACGCCGACAGGATGGCTACACCTTC
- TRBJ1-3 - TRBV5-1 CASSSSEQGNTIYF TGCGCCAGCAGCTCGTCAGAGCAAGGAAACACCATATATTTT
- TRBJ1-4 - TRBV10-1 CASIVGLNNEKLFF TGCGCCAGCATTGTGGGACTGAATAATGAAAAACTGTTTTTT
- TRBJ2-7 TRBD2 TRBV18 CASSPLGKRGYEQYF TGTGCCAGCTCACCACTGGGTAAGCGGGGCTACGAGCAGTACTTC
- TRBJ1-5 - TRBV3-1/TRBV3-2 CASSQDRLISNQPQHF TGTGCCAGCAGCCAAGATCGGCTCATTAGCAATCAGCCCCAGCATTTT
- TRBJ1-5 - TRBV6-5 CANTRGANQPQHF TGTGCCAACACTCGGGGGGCGAATCAGCCCCAGCATTTT
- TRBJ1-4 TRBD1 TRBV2 CASSEQGTANEKLFF TGTGCCAGCAGTGAACAGGGGACAGCTAATGAAAAACTGTTTTTT
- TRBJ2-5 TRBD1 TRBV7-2 CASSLADRVTWETQYF TGTGCCAGCAGCTTAGCCGACAGGGTAACATGGGAGACCCAGTACTTC
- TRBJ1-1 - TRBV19 CASSASGVARTEAFF TGTGCCAGTAGTGCCTCAGGGGTCGCGAGGACTGAAGCTTTCTTT
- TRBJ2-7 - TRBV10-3 CAISERGPYEQYF TGTGCCATCAGTGAGCGGGGCCCCTACGAGCAGTACTTC
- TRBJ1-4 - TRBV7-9 CASRSGVEKLFF TGTGCCAGCAGATCGGGCGTAGAAAAACTGTTTTTT
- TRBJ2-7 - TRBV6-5 CASSPGFGEQYF TGTGCCAGCAGCCCGGGCTTCGGCGAGCAGTACTTC
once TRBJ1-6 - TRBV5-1 CASSLEPTGSSYNSPLHF TGCGCCAGCAGCCTCGAGCCCACAGGTAGCTCCTATAATTCACCCCTCCACTTT
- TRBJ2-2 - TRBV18 CASSPHPRPNTGELFF TGTGCCAGCTCACCTCATCCCCGGCCCAACACCGGGGAGCTGTTTTTT
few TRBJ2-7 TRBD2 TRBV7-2 CASSLVGRREAEQYF TGTGCCAGCAGCTTAGTAGGTCGCCGGGAGGCCGAGCAGTACTTC
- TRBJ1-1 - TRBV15 CATSRVAREEAFF TGTGCCACCAGCAGAGTAGCGAGGGAAGAAGCTTTCTTT
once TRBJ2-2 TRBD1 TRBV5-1 CASKKPTGTGHGELFF TGCGCCAGCAAAAAACCCACCGGGACAGGGCACGGGGAGCTGTTTTTT
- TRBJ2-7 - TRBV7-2 CASSFVRFGEPYEQYF TGTGCCAGCAGCTTTGTCAGATTCGGAGAACCCTACGAGCAGTACTTC
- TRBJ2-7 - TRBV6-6 CASSYSSWEQAGEQYF TGTGCCAGCAGTTACTCGAGCTGGGAACAGGCGGGCGAGCAGTACTTC
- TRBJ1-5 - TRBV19 CASSTGARGYQPQHF TGTGCCAGTTCGACCGGGGCCCGAGGTTATCAGCCCCAGCATTTT
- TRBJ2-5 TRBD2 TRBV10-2 CASSVLLAGGRGGTQYF TGCGCCAGCAGTGTCTTACTAGCGGGGGGCCGCGGAGGGACCCAGTACTTC
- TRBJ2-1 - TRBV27 CASSFPGVGTEQFF TGTGCCAGCAGTTTCCCCGGCGTCGGGACTGAGCAGTTCTTC
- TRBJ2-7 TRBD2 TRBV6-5 CASSYSVAGVFEQYF TGTGCCAGCAGTTACTCAGTAGCGGGGGTCTTCGAGCAGTACTTC
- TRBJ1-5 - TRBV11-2 CASSLGSGVSNQPQHF TGTGCCAGCAGCTTAGGATCGGGGGTAAGCAATCAGCCCCAGCATTTT
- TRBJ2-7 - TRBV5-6 CASSLAAYEQYF TGTGCCAGCAGCTTGGCGGCCTACGAGCAGTACTTC
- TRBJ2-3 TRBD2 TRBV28 CASSWGGVTDTQYF TGTGCCAGCAGTTGGGGGGGAGTCACAGATACGCAGTATTTT
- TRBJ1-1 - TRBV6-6 CASNTMGQNTEAFF TGTGCCAGCAATACAATGGGACAGAACACTGAAGCTTTCTTT
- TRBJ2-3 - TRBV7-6 CASSLSRGPTDTQYF TGTGCCAGCAGCTTATCCAGGGGACCCACAGATACGCAGTATTTT
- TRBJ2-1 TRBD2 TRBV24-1 CATSDPTSGRANEQFF TGTGCCACCAGTGACCCGACTAGCGGGAGGGCGAATGAGCAGTTCTTC
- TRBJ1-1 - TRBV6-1 CASSERSRGGEAFF TGTGCCAGCAGTGAAAGGAGCAGGGGAGGCGAAGCTTTCTTT
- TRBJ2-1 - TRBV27 CASSLDRYNEQFF TGTGCCAGCAGTTTAGACCGTTACAATGAGCAGTTCTTC
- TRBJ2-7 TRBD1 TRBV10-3 CAISETDRASYEQYF TGTGCCATCAGTGAGACGGACAGGGCCTCCTACGAGCAGTACTTC
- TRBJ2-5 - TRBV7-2 CASSLFPGAETQYF TGTGCCAGCAGCTTATTTCCGGGAGCAGAGACCCAGTACTTC
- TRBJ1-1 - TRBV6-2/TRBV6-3 CASSYSSNRVTEAFF TGTGCCAGCAGTTACTCGAGTAATAGGGTCACTGAAGCTTTCTTT
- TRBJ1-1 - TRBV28 CASRSQGGSAEAFF TGTGCCAGCAGGTCTCAGGGAGGGTCAGCTGAAGCTTTCTTT
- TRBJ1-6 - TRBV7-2 CASSLDSGYNSPLHF TGTGCCAGCAGCTTAGACTCAGGATATAATTCACCCCTCCACTTT
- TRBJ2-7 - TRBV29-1 CSVVFSYEQYF TGCAGCGTTGTATTCTCCTACGAGCAGTACTTC